The 30 T cell receptor beta chains below all came from one sample that was sequenced in a study of cytomegalovirus exposure and HLA in healthy donors. The repertoire was sequenced with immunoSEQ multiplex PCR; TCRdb's copy has only in-frame clones and lacks some. The data hold roughly 180,000 clones, with about nine tenths observed a single time. Source material: PBMCs. All receptors come from a young man in good health and CMV-seropositive.

The V gene is TRBV11-3, the J gene TRBJ2-3; TRBD1 might be the D (6 bases). The CDR3 length is 15 residues. From germline, CDR1 is SGHNT and CDR2 YENEEA. V lost 5 bases and J 0 bases, leaving 12 bases between the germline ends. The CDR3 DNA follows: TGTGCCAGCAGCCCGGACAGCTCTAGCACAGATACGCAGTATTTT. Its protein is CASSPDSSSTDTQYF. The variable domain in full, completed from reference TRBV11-3 and TRBJ2-3, reads EAGVVQSPRYKIIEKKQPVAFWCNPISGHNTLYWYLQNLGQGPELLIRYENEEAVDDSQLPKDRFSAERLKGVDSTLKIQPAELGDSAVYLCASSPDSSSTDTQYFGPGTRLTVL.

J is TRBJ2-5 and V is TRBV29-1, with D uncertain. Trimming cost V 5 bases and J 1 base, with 14 bases left between them. The V gene's germline CDR1 is SQVTM and CDR2 ANQGSEA. This CDR3 is built from 14 residues. The CDR3 DNA reads as TGCAGCGTTACCCTGGCCAGCCTCCAAGAGACCCAGTACTTC. This translates into CSVTLASLQETQYF.

V is TRBV11-1 and J is TRBJ2-1; 7 nucleotides match TRBD2. In germline, CDR1 is SGHAT, CDR2 FQDESV (reference sequence). The V gene end was trimmed by 3 bases and the J gene end by 7 bases; junction bases not matched to a gene: 3. The CDR3 runs to 13 residues. The CDR3 sequence is CASSFSAGNEQFF. The CDR3 coding sequence is TGTGCCAGCAGCTTCTCAGCGGGGAATGAGCAGTTCTTC.

The chain is built from TRBV30 and TRBJ2-1; 8 bases match TRBD2. The length of the CDR3 is 15 residues. V lost 4 bases to trimming and J lost 5 bases; unmatched junction nucleotides: 10. The V gene's germline CDR1 is GTSNPN and CDR2 SVGIG (reference sequence). The CDR3 DNA sequence: TGTGCCTGGATGTGGGGGGTAGCGGGGAACAATGAGCAGTTCTTC. Protein: CAWMWGVAGNNEQFF.

V is TRBV28 and J is TRBJ1-5; 8 bases are a match to TRBD1. V lost 5 bases and J lost 8; bases outside the gene matches: 8. Germline CDR1 MDHEN, CDR2 SYDVKM. The CDR3 consists of 14 residues. The CDR3 spells CASSHRTGRKPQHF. In nucleotides, the CDR3 is TGTGCCAGCAGTCACAGGACAGGGAGGAAGCCCCAGCATTTT.

J is TRBJ2-7 and V is TRBV10-3; TRBD1 is a possible D gene (5 bases). This CDR3 region has 14 residues. V was trimmed by 2 bases and J by 1 base, leaving 9 bases between them. The germline V gene encodes CDR1 ENHRY and CDR2 SYGVKD. CDR3 sequence reads: CAISEVGASYEQYF. CDR3 DNA sequence: TGTGCCATCAGTGAGGTTGGGGCTTCCTACGAGCAGTACTTC.

In its sample, this clone was seen once. This chain connects TRBV27 to TRBJ2-5; D may correspond to TRBD1 or TRBD2 (5 bases each). Looked up from germline, CDR1 is MNHEY and CDR2 is SMNVEV (reference sequence). Trimming cost V 7 bases and J 5 bases, with 14 bases left between them. There are 13 residues in the CDR3. The CDR3 reads CASKGPHSETQYF. As DNA, the CDR3 is TGTGCCAGCAAGGGACCCCACTCGGAGACCCAGTACTTC.

Worth noting for this clone: Mismatch with germline at one junction end may stem from a read error. CDR3 amino acids: CASSLTANTGELFF. The DNA of the CDR3 is TGTGCTAGCAGCTTAACAGCGAACACCGGGGAGCTGTTTTTT. The chain employs TRBV7-7 and TRBJ2-2, with D hard to call. The CDR3 contains 14 residues. Germline CDR1 is SSHAT and CDR2 is FNYEAQ (reference sequence).

The rearrangement links TRBV6-5 to TRBJ1-1; 7 bases agree with TRBD1. With V trimmed by 2 bases and J by 5 bases, 2 bases remained unmatched. This CDR3 is built from 13 residues. Germline loops: CDR1 MNHEY, CDR2 SVGAGI. The CDR3 loop reads CASSYETGTEAFF. CDR3 DNA sequence: TGTGCCAGCAGTTACGAGACAGGGACTGAAGCTTTCTTT.

The chain employs TRBV28 and TRBJ2-3; 7 bases map to TRBD2. This CDR3 spans 17 amino acids. Germline trimming cut 3 bases from V and 5 bases from J; bases unmatched to any gene: 14. From germline, CDR1 is MDHEN and CDR2 SYDVKM. The CDR3, as DNA: TGTGCCAGCAGTTTTCCCAAGACTGCGGGAGAGTTAGATACGCAGTATTTT. This translates into CASSFPKTAGELDTQYF.

This clone was seen a few times. The chain couples TRBV6-1 to TRBJ1-2; perhaps TRBD1 as D (5 bases). The CDR3 loop spans 14 amino acids. Per germline, CDR1 MNHNS and CDR2 SASEGT. Trimming pared 4 bases from V and 6 bases from J, leaving 15 bases between. CDR3 residues: CASSAGGGGDGYTF. The CDR3 DNA reads TGTGCCAGCAGTGCCGGCGGGGGGGGAGATGGCTACACCTTC.

The chain carries TRBV28 and TRBJ1-5; D is ambiguous. This CDR3 has 16 amino acids. The V gene's germline CDR1 is MDHEN and CDR2 SYDVKM. V lost 1 base and J lost 5, with 15 bases in between. CDR3 sequence: CASSLSRTPHDQPQHF. CDR3 DNA sequence: TGTGCCAGCAGTTTATCTAGGACCCCGCACGATCAGCCCCAGCATTTT.

The gene calls are TRBV7-6 and TRBJ2-1; the D gene is possibly TRBD1 (6 bases). The germline gives CDR1 SGHVS, CDR2 FNYEAQ. The ends were cut back, 4 bases at V and 4 bases at J, with 8 bases in the middle. There are 13 residues in the CDR3. The CDR3 loop reads CASSSTGYNEQFF. The CDR3 DNA follows: TGTGCCAGCAGCTCTACAGGGTACAATGAGCAGTTCTTC.

The chain uses TRBV2 and TRBJ1-4; perhaps TRBD1 as D (5 bases). Germline CDR1 SNHLY, CDR2 FYNNEI. Trimming took off 7 bases at V and 4 bases at J, with 10 bases between the two ends. The CDR3 extends over 13 amino acids. In DNA form, the CDR3 reads TGTGCCAGCACTAGGGGACTTAATGAAAAACTGTTTTTT. The encoded protein is CASTRGLNEKLFF.

The chain joins TRBV25-1 to TRBJ2-2; D is uncertain. The CDR3 extends over 13 amino acids. Looked up from germline, CDR1 is MGHDK and CDR2 is SYGVNS. V lost 5 bases and J 3 bases, leaving 7 bases between the germline ends. The CDR3 sequence is CASSRLHTGELFF. CDR3 nucleotide sequence: TGTGCCAGCAGTCGTCTCCACACCGGGGAGCTGTTTTTT.

This sequence joins TRBV6-5 and TRBJ2-1; no definite D call. V lost 0 bases to trimming and J lost 9 bases, with 15 bases between them. CDR1 is MNHEY and CDR2 is SVGAGI in the germline V gene. The CDR3 runs to 15 residues. The CDR3, as DNA: TGTGCCAGCAGTTACTCGGGGTTTACTTCCGTTGAGCAGTTCTTC. This translates into CASSYSGFTSVEQFF.

The chain links TRBV9 to TRBJ2-2; perhaps D is TRBD1 or TRBD2 (5 bases each). Germline V CDR1 and CDR2: SGDLS, YYNGEE. The ends were cut back, 1 base at V and 2 bases at J, with 9 bases in the middle. This CDR3 is 15 amino acids long. For the CDR3, the DNA is TGTGCCAGCAGCGTATCAGGGAGTAACACCGGGGAGCTGTTTTTT. This gives the protein CASSVSGSNTGELFF.

This chain links TRBV10-3 with TRBJ2-3, with TRBD2 as a possible D gene (5 bases). The ends were cut back, 8 bases at V and 0 bases at J, with 6 bases in the middle. Per the germline V gene, CDR1 is ENHRY and CDR2 is SYGVKD. This CDR3 is 12 amino acids long. CDR3 region: CAIGSSTDTQYF. The CDR3 DNA reads as TGTGCCATCGGGAGTAGCACAGATACGCAGTATTTT.

V is TRBV27 and J is TRBJ1-2; no reliable D call. Trimming removed 7 bases from V and 4 bases from J, with 16 bases in between. The CDR3 loop spans 14 amino acids. The germline V gene encodes CDR1 MNHEY and CDR2 SMNVEV (reference sequence). The CDR3 here is CASTSGGSGYGYTF. In nucleotides, the CDR3 is TGTGCCAGCACCTCGGGAGGGAGCGGCTATGGCTACACCTTC.

This rearrangement joins TRBV7-6 to TRBJ2-7; 9 bases line up with TRBD1. V lost 5 bases and J lost 3; bases outside the gene matches: 5. The CDR3 totals 14 residues. CDR1 SGHVS and CDR2 FNYEAQ come from the germline V gene. CDR3 region: CASSATGGHYEQYF. Here the CDR3 DNA reads TGTGCCAGCAGCGCGACAGGGGGGCACTACGAGCAGTACTTC.

CDR3 protein: CASSLEASRYHEQFF. In DNA form, the CDR3 reads TGTGCCAGCAGCTTAGAGGCCTCGAGGTACCATGAGCAGTTCTTC. The chain combines TRBV7-3 with TRBJ2-1; D is undetermined. The CDR3 has 15 amino acids. Germline V CDR1 and CDR2: SGHTA, FQGTGA. The V end lost 2 bases, the J end lost 8 bases, and 16 bases lay between the germline ends.

This chain uses TRBV28 with TRBJ1-5; the D is unclear. CDR3 length: 18 amino acids. The V and J ends lost 2 bases and 1 base respectively, with 18 bases between them. CDR1 MDHEN and CDR2 SYDVKM come from the germline V gene. CDR3 amino acids: CASSLGEAGGRSNQPQHF. CDR3 nucleotide sequence: TGTGCCAGCAGTTTAGGGGAGGCAGGAGGTAGAAGCAATCAGCCCCAGCATTTT.

The chain employs TRBV28 and TRBJ1-2; maybe TRBD1 (5 bases). Looked up from germline, CDR1 is MDHEN and CDR2 is SYDVKM. V shed 10 bases and J shed 0 bases, with 12 bases lying between them. The CDR3 is 13 residues long. CDR3 DNA sequence: TGTGCCACCCGAACAGGCGCTAACTATGGCTACACCTTC. Its translation is CATRTGANYGYTF.

The chain joins TRBV9 to TRBJ2-1; 9 bases are shared with TRBD2. The germline V gene encodes CDR1 SGDLS and CDR2 YYNGEE. Unmatched junction bases numbered 9, after V lost 3 bases and J lost 8 bases. This CDR3 is built from 15 residues. The CDR3 spells CASSAGTSRSHEQFF. CDR3 nucleotides: TGTGCCAGCAGCGCTGGGACTAGCCGAAGCCATGAGCAGTTCTTC. The entire variable domain, with the rest obtained from reference TRBV9 and TRBJ2-1, is as follows: DSGVTQTPKHLITATGQRVTLRCSPRSGDLSVYWYQQSLDQGLQFLIQYYNGEERAKGNILERFSAQQFPDLHSELNLSSLELGDSALYFCASSAGTSRSHEQFFGPGTRLTVL.

This clone was seen only once. The chain employs TRBV7-2 and TRBJ1-2, with D possibly being TRBD1 (5 bases). Trimming shortened V by 1 base and J by 3 bases, and 9 bases separated the two germline ends. Germline lookup yields CDR1 SGHTA and CDR2 FQGNSA. This CDR3 has 14 amino acids. The CDR3 DNA reads as TGTGCCAGCAGCTTAGTAGGGACGGACTATGGCTACACCTTC. Protein: CASSLVGTDYGYTF.

This chain uses TRBV6-5 with TRBJ1-5, with TRBD1 as a possible D gene (5 bases). The CDR3 totals 15 residues. Trimming cost V 0 bases and J 3 bases, with 9 bases left between them. Germline V CDR1 and CDR2: MNHEY, SVGAGI. CDR3 sequence reads: CASSYSRQSNQPQHF. In DNA form, the CDR3 reads TGTGCCAGCAGTTACTCGAGACAGTCCAATCAGCCCCAGCATTTT.

The chain links TRBV27 to TRBJ2-1, with unresolved D. Trimming removed 3 bases from V and 10 bases from J, with 7 bases in between. CDR3 size: 11 residues. Germline V lookup: CDR1 MNHEY, CDR2 SMNVEV (reference sequence). The CDR3 spells CASSLYEEQFF. The CDR3 DNA sequence: TGTGCCAGCAGTTTGTATGAGGAGCAGTTCTTC.

The chain combines TRBV19 with TRBJ2-7; 7 bases align to TRBD1. Losses at the gene ends were 6 bases for V and 2 bases for J; bases not matched to a gene: 10. Germline CDR1 is LNHDA and CDR2 is SQIVND (reference sequence). This CDR3 has 15 amino acids. The CDR3 nucleotides read TGTGCCAGTAGCATCGTGGGGACAGTTCCCTACGAGCAGTACTTC. The encoded protein is CASSIVGTVPYEQYF.

The chain links TRBV7-3 to TRBJ1-1; no clear D. The CDR3 spans 15 residues. Trimming pared 4 bases from V and 4 bases from J, leaving 16 bases between. Germline V gene lookup returns CDR1 SGHTA and CDR2 FQGTGA. CDR3 sequence: CASSSLPFPGTEAFF. The DNA of the CDR3 is TGTGCCAGCAGCTCTCTTCCTTTCCCTGGCACTGAAGCTTTCTTT.

This clone has only one observation. The chain combines TRBV4-3 with TRBJ1-4; D gene uncertain. Looked up from germline, CDR1 is LGHNA and CDR2 is YSLEER. Trimming shortened V by 1 base and J by 7 bases, and 13 bases separated the two germline ends. This CDR3 is built from 15 residues. The CDR3 DNA sequence: TGCGCCAGCAGCCAAGGCGGAGCCCAAATTGAAAAACTGTTTTTT. Translation gives CASSQGGAQIEKLFF.